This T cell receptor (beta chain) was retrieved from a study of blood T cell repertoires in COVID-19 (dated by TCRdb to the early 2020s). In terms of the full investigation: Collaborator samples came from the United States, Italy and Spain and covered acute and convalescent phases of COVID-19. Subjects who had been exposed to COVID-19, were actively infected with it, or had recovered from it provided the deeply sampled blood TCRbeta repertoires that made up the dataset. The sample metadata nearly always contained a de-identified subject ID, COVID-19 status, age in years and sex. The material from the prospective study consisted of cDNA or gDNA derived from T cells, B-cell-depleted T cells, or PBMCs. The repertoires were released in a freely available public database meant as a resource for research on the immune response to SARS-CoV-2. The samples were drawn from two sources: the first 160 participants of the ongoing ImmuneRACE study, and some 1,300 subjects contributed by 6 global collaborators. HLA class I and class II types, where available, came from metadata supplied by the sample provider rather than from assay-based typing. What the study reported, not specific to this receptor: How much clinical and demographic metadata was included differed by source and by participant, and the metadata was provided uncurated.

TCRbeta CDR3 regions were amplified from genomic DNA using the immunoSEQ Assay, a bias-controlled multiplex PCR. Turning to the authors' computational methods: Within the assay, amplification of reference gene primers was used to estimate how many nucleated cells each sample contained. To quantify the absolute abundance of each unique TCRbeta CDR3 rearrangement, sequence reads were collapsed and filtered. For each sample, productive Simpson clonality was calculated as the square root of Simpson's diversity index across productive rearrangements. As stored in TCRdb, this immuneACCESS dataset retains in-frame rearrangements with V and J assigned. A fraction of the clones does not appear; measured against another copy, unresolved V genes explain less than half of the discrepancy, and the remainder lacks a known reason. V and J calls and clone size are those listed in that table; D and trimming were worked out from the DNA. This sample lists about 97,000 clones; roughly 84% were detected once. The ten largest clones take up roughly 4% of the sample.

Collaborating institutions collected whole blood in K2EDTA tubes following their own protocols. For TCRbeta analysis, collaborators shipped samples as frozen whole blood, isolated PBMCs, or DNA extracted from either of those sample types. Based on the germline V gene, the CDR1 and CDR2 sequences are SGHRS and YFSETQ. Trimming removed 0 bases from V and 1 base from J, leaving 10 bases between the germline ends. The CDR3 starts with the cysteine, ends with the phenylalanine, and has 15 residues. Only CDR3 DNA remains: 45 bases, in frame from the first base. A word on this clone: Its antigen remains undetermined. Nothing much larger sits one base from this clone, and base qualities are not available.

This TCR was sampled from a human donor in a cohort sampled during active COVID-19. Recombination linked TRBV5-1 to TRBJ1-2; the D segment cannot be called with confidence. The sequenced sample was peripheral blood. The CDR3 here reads CASSLGPGVNYGYTF. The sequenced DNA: TGCGCCAGCAGCTTGGGCCCGGGAGTTAACTATGGCTACACCTTC.